The rows below give T cell receptor beta chains drawn from one sample of a study of blood T cell repertoires in COVID-19. Here immunoSEQ multiplex PCR was the method, and the copy in TCRdb shows in-frame clones only, minus some. The table records 60,000 to 80,000 clones, 80% to 95% of them present only once. Sample: peripheral blood. The receptor source for this set is a human donor in a cohort sampled during active COVID-19. The CDR3 runs from the conserved cysteine through the conserved F or W. A D gene is named only where the DNA matches it firmly. Where a row states a size, it is once, few, many or the class of an expanded clone; other rows omit it.

cdr3_nt | cdr3_aa | cdr3_length | d_call | j_call | v_call | clone_size
TGTGCCAGCAGCCCTGCGGAGAGCTACACCTTC | CASSPAESYTF | 11 | NA | TRBJ1-2 | TRBV12-3/TRBV12-4 | NA
TGTGCCAGCAGTTTCCGGGGGGGAGGGAGCACTGAAGCTTTCTTT | CASSFRGGGSTEAFF | 15 | NA | TRBJ1-1 | TRBV27 | NA
TGTGCCAGCAGCCCCGTACACGGGTCCGGCATGTTTTTT | CASSPVHGSGMFF | 13 | NA | TRBJ2-2 | TRBV9 | NA
TGTGCCAGCCATAGCGGGAGGGCCCAAGAGACCCAGTACTTC | CASHSGRAQETQYF | 14 | TRBD2 | TRBJ2-5 | TRBV11-2 | NA
TGTGCCAGCAGCTTATCCGCAGGGGGCGGGTTGGGGCCCCAGCATTTT | CASSLSAGGGLGPQHF | 16 | TRBD1 | TRBJ1-5 | TRBV7-8 | NA
TGCAGCGCAACCGGGACTAGCGGGGTCAATGAGCAGTTCTTC | CSATGTSGVNEQFF | 14 | TRBD2 | TRBJ2-1 | TRBV29-1 | NA
TGTGCCACCCACGCGGGATGGGGCAATGAGCAGTTCTTC | CATHAGWGNEQFF | 13 | NA | TRBJ2-1 | TRBV15 | NA
TGCAGCCAAGTGCGGGGAGAGAATGAGCAGTTCTTC | CSQVRGENEQFF | 12 | NA | TRBJ2-1 | TRBV29-1 | NA
TGTGCCAGCAGCGTAGGTAGCGGGGGGGCTATATACAATGAGCAGTTCTTC | CASSVGSGGAIYNEQFF | 17 | TRBD2 | TRBJ2-1 | TRBV9 | NA
TGTGCCAGCAGTGATTTGGCCCTTAACTATGGCTACACCTTC | CASSDLALNYGYTF | 14 | NA | TRBJ1-2 | TRBV2 | once
TGTGCCAGCAGTGAGCTAGCGGGGGGGGACACAGATACGCAGTATTTT | CASSELAGGDTDTQYF | 16 | TRBD2 | TRBJ2-3 | TRBV27 | once
TGTGCCAGCAGGTTACATCGGGACTCCCAGTACTTC | CASRLHRDSQYF | 12 | NA | TRBJ2-4 | TRBV6-5 | NA
TGTGCCAGCAGCCAAGATTGGGCGTACCGCTACTTC | CASSQDWAYRYF | 12 | NA | TRBJ2-5 | TRBV14 | NA
TGTGCCAGCAGTTTGTTTGGACAAGTCTACGAGCAGTACTTC | CASSLFGQVYEQYF | 14 | NA | TRBJ2-7 | TRBV28 | NA
TGTGCCAGCAGCACGAACAGGGACGCTGAAGCTTTCTTT | CASSTNRDAEAFF | 13 | NA | TRBJ1-1 | TRBV12-3/TRBV12-4 | once
TGTGCCAGCAGCCAATTGACGAGGAGGGATCAGCGCTTC | CASSQLTRRDQRF | 13 | NA | TRBJ1-2 | TRBV3-1/TRBV3-2 | medium-sized
TGTGCCAGTACTGCGGCGCAGAACACTGAAGCTTTCTTT | CASTAAQNTEAFF | 13 | NA | TRBJ1-1 | TRBV6-5 | NA
TGCGCCAGCAGCCAGCTGGGGGGGAGGAAAGATACGCAGTATTTT | CASSQLGGRKDTQYF | 15 | TRBD2 | TRBJ2-3 | TRBV4-1 | NA
TGCGCCAGCAGCCTTGCGCCCCCTAATGAGCAGTTCTTC | CASSLAPPNEQFF | 13 | NA | TRBJ2-1 | TRBV5-1 | NA
TGTGCCAGCAGTCAGGGCAATTCACCCCTCCACTTT | CASSQGNSPLHF | 12 | NA | TRBJ1-6 | TRBV12-3/TRBV12-4 | once
TGTGCCATCACCGGACTGGCGGGAGAGACCCAGTACTTC | CAITGLAGETQYF | 13 | NA | TRBJ2-5 | TRBV28 | NA
TGTGCCAGCAGCTTAAAGCGGGGGTCAGATGAGCAGTTCTTC | CASSLKRGSDEQFF | 14 | TRBD2 | TRBJ2-1 | TRBV7-8 | NA
TGTGCCAGTATGAGCGGGCCACCCACCTACGAGCAGTACTTC | CASMSGPPTYEQYF | 14 | NA | TRBJ2-7 | TRBV19 | NA
TGTGCCAGCAGCCAAGTCGGGGGGGATTTGGATACGCAGTATTTT | CASSQVGGDLDTQYF | 15 | TRBD2 | TRBJ2-3 | TRBV4-2 | NA
TGTGCCAGCAGCGCGGACAAATCAGAGCAGTTCTTC | CASSADKSEQFF | 12 | NA | TRBJ2-1 | TRBV7-6 | NA
TGTGCCAGCAGCCAAGAGCCGGGCGGGGGGGCAACCTACAATGAGCAGTTCTTC | CASSQEPGGGATYNEQFF | 18 | TRBD2 | TRBJ2-1 | TRBV3-1/TRBV3-2 | NA